Included here is one T cell receptor (beta chain) sequence, with context. What it binds is unknown. Only in-frame clones appear in the TCRdb table, and some are missing; sequencing was by immunoSEQ multiplex PCR. The data show more than 55,000 clones, around 90% seen once. The data were taken from a study of OX40 agonist ivuxolimab in advanced cancers. Overall study context: Dose-escalation patients' cancers were hepatocellular carcinoma, melanoma, renal cell or head and neck cancer. Mean age about 60 years, range about 20 to 90; approximately 80% male.

V lost 3 bases, J lost 1 base, and 5 bases stayed unmatched. From germline, CDR1 is SGHTS and CDR2 YDEGEE. The CDR3 covers 15 residues. The study, taken as a whole, reports: At 0.1 to 3.0 mg/kg, CD4+ and CD8+ blood T cells expanded clonally by week 6. Expanded clones were, on average, more numerous in CD8+ T cells than in CD4+.

Sequencing was performed on CD4+ or CD8+ T cells sorted from blood, taken in a trial of the OX40 agonist ivuxolimab. This clonotype was obtained from an adult with an advanced solid tumor such as melanoma, head and neck, liver or kidney cancer. The chain has TRBV5-8 and TRBJ2-7; 9 bases map to TRBD1. Here the CDR3 reads CASSWTGVGSYEQYF. The CDR3 nucleotides are TGTGCCAGCAGCTGGACAGGGGTAGGGTCCTACGAGCAGTACTTC.